This is a list of T cell receptor beta chains from one sample in a study of blood T cell repertoires in COVID-19. Using immunoSEQ multiplex PCR, the repertoire was profiled, and TCRdb retains in-frame clones only, with some absent. Of roughly 250,000 clones listed, 82% are singletons. The sequenced sample consisted of peripheral blood. The receptors here all came from a woman in her 70s with acute or convalescent COVID-19. CDR3s include the opening cysteine and the closing phenylalanine or tryptophan. Each record gives: D gene, J gene, V gene, CDR3 length, clone size, CDR3 protein, CDR3 DNA. A D gene is named only where the DNA matches it firmly. The size of a clone is reported for some rows only, either as once, few or many, or as a class for expanded clones.

NA TRBJ1-2 TRBV19 15 once CASSIKQGANYGYTF TGTGCCAGTAGTATAAAACAGGGAGCTAACTATGGCTACACCTTC
TRBD1 TRBJ1-5 TRBV10-2 14 NA CASQQGAGNQPQHF TGCGCCAGTCAACAGGGGGCGGGCAATCAGCCCCAGCATTTT
TRBD1 TRBJ1-2 TRBV6-5 15 NA CASSTRTGGDYGYTF TGTGCCAGCAGTACCCGGACAGGGGGCGACTATGGCTACACCTTC
TRBD2 TRBJ2-1 TRBV29-1 14 NA CSVEPRLAGSEQFF TGCAGCGTCGAACCGCGACTAGCGGGTAGTGAGCAGTTCTTC
TRBD1 TRBJ2-5 TRBV2 13 NA CASSDQGQETQYF TGTGCCAGCAGTGACCAGGGACAGGAGACCCAGTACTTC
TRBD1 TRBJ1-6 TRBV10-3 14 once CAISARDRDSPLHF TGTGCCATCAGTGCCCGGGACAGGGACTCACCCCTCCACTTT
TRBD1 TRBJ2-5 TRBV7-9 14 NA CASSSGTGSETQYF TGTGCCAGCAGCTCCGGGACAGGGAGTGAGACCCAGTACTTC
NA TRBJ2-3 TRBV20-1 15 NA CSASSSGRRTDTQYF TGCAGTGCTAGTTCATCAGGGAGGCGCACAGATACGCAGTATTTT
NA TRBJ1-1 TRBV19 12 NA CASSIDRDVPLF TGTGCCAGTAGTATAGATCGGGATGTCCCGCTCTTT
TRBD1 TRBJ1-2 TRBV5-1 14 NA CASSFGGQNYGYTF TGCGCCAGCAGCTTTGGGGGACAGAACTATGGCTACACCTTC
NA TRBJ2-2 TRBV12-3/TRBV12-4 12 NA CASKSITGELFF TGTGCCAGCAAGAGTATAACCGGGGAGCTGTTTTTT
TRBD1 TRBJ1-2 TRBV27 18 once CASSQGRGRGLSSYGYTF TGTGCCAGCAGTCAGGGGAGGGGCAGGGGGCTAAGTAGCTATGGCTACACCTTC
NA TRBJ1-1 TRBV11-2 15 NA CASSSQGVINTEAFF TGTGCCAGCAGCTCACAGGGTGTAATAAACACTGAAGCTTTCTTT
NA TRBJ1-2 TRBV4-2 15 NA CASSQDGGTTWGYTF TGTGCCAGCAGCCAAGATGGAGGGACCACGTGGGGCTACACCTTC
NA TRBJ1-5 TRBV4-3 14 NA CASSLVASNQPQHF TGCGCCAGCAGCCTGGTGGCAAGCAATCAGCCCCAGCATTTT
TRBD1 TRBJ1-2 TRBV3-1/TRBV3-2 14 NA CASSQGQGVGGYTF TGTGCCAGCAGTCAGGGACAGGGAGTAGGCGGCTACACCTTC
NA TRBJ1-3 TRBV6-1 17 NA CASSDFSPGQSGNTIYF TGTGCCAGCAGTGATTTTTCCCCAGGACAATCTGGAAACACCATATATTTT
NA TRBJ1-4 TRBV3-1/TRBV3-2 16 once CASSQGGGGANEKLFF TGTGCCAGCAGCCAAGGAGGAGGGGGGGCTAATGAAAAACTGTTTTTT
TRBD1 TRBJ1-4 TRBV7-9 15 NA CASSLAGQNNEKLFF TGTGCCAGCAGCTTAGCGGGACAGAATAATGAAAAACTGTTTTTT
TRBD1 TRBJ1-2 TRBV9 15 NA CASSSGQGTNYGYTF TGTGCCAGCAGCTCAGGACAGGGAACTAACTATGGCTACACCTTC
NA TRBJ1-2 TRBV30 13 few CAWSVQQLGGYTF TGTGCCTGGAGTGTACAACAGCTTGGGGGCTACACCTTC
NA TRBJ1-6 TRBV19 13 NA CASQKQGSSPLHF TGTGCCAGTCAAAAACAGGGATCTTCACCCCTCCACTTT
NA TRBJ1-5 TRBV15 15 NA CATSRDIVGRQPQHF TGTGCCACCAGCAGAGATATCGTAGGGAGGCAGCCCCAGCATTTT
TRBD2 TRBJ2-1 TRBV5-4 14 NA CASTLAGAYNEQFF TGTGCCAGCACCTTGGCGGGGGCCTACAATGAGCAGTTCTTC
TRBD1 TRBJ1-4 TRBV15 17 NA CATSRDGYRGTNEKLFF TGTGCCACCAGCAGAGATGGGTACAGGGGGACTAATGAAAAACTGTTTTTT
NA TRBJ2-3 TRBV7-2 16 NA CASSAFGGAVADTQYF TGTGCCAGCAGCGCCTTTGGGGGGGCGGTGGCAGATACGCAGTATTTT
TRBD1 TRBJ1-6 TRBV3-1/TRBV3-2 15 NA CASMVVGGFDSPLHF TGTGCCAGCATGGTTGTAGGGGGCTTCGATTCACCCCTCCACTTT
TRBD1 TRBJ1-5 TRBV19 14 NA CASSSTGGGQPQHF TGTGCCAGTAGTAGCACAGGGGGTGGCCAGCCCCAGCATTTT
NA TRBJ2-3 TRBV4-3 16 NA CASSQDEGGRTDTQYF TGCGCCAGCAGCCAAGATGAGGGGGGGCGCACAGATACGCAGTATTTT
TRBD1 TRBJ2-7 TRBV30 14 NA CAWSRIGQGYEQYF TGTGCCTGGAGTCGGATTGGACAGGGCTACGAGCAGTACTTC
TRBD1 TRBJ2-2 TRBV5-1 15 once CASSLAPGGSGELFF TGCGCCAGCAGCTTGGCCCCAGGGGGCTCTGGGGAGCTGTTTTTT
NA TRBJ1-1 TRBV3-1/TRBV3-2 13 NA CASSETGNTEAFF TGTGCCAGCAGCGAAACAGGGAACACTGAAGCTTTCTTT
TRBD1 TRBJ1-4 TRBV7-9 17 NA CASSITRDRGSVVKLFF TGTGCCAGCAGCATAACCCGGGACAGGGGGTCGGTGGTAAAACTGTTTTTT
NA TRBJ1-1 TRBV10-3 13 NA CAISEAANTEAFF TGTGCCATCAGTGAAGCGGCGAACACTGAAGCTTTCTTT
TRBD1 TRBJ1-1 TRBV5-1 14 NA CASSSQGGGTEAFF TGCGCCAGCAGCTCGCAGGGGGGAGGCACTGAAGCTTTCTTT
NA TRBJ1-3 TRBV15 18 NA CATSRDLKPITGGNTIYF TGTGCCACCAGCAGAGATCTTAAGCCCATCACAGGTGGAAACACCATATATTTT
TRBD1 TRBJ1-1 TRBV5-3 15 NA CARSLPGQGNTEAFF TGTGCCAGAAGCTTACCGGGACAGGGGAACACTGAAGCTTTCTTT
TRBD1 TRBJ1-1 TRBV7-9 14 NA CATKIQGMNTEAFF TGTGCCACCAAAATACAGGGGATGAACACTGAAGCTTTCTTT
NA TRBJ1-1 TRBV12-3/TRBV12-4 12 NA CASSFPGTEAFF TGTGCCAGCAGTTTCCCGGGTACTGAAGCTTTCTTT
NA TRBJ1-1 TRBV5-1 17 once CASSLGQSRVINTEAFF TGCGCCAGCAGCCTCGGACAGTCGCGCGTTATTAACACTGAAGCTTTCTTT
NA TRBJ2-7 TRBV1 16 NA CTSSQTSRQGGYEQYF TGCACCAGCAGCCAAACCTCCCGACAGGGAGGCTACGAGCAGTACTTC
NA TRBJ2-3 TRBV21-1 16 NA CASSNTETGSFDTQYF TGTGCCAGCAGCAACACGGAAACAGGGAGTTTTGATACGCAGTATTTT
NA TRBJ2-5 TRBV7-2 15 NA CASSLYEMSGETQYF TGTGCCAGCAGCTTATACGAGATGTCCGGAGAGACCCAGTACTTC
TRBD1 TRBJ1-1 TRBV5-6 16 NA CASSVPGQGASTEAFF TGTGCCAGCAGCGTCCCGGGACAGGGAGCGAGCACTGAAGCTTTCTTT
TRBD1 TRBJ1-2 TRBV6-1 18 many CASSEGTQGASHNYGYTF TGTGCCAGCAGTGAAGGGACACAGGGGGCGAGTCATAACTATGGCTACACCTTC
NA TRBJ1-2 TRBV23-1 16 NA CASSQSEQSLEGGYTF TGCGCCAGCAGTCAATCGGAGCAGAGCTTAGAGGGTGGCTACACCTTC
NA TRBJ2-5 TRBV7-9 15 NA CASSFDDRQQETQYF TGTGCCAGCAGCTTTGACGACAGGCAACAAGAGACCCAGTACTTC
TRBD1 TRBJ1-2 TRBV11-2 14 NA CASSSWTGDYGYTF TGTGCCAGCAGCTCATGGACAGGGGACTATGGCTACACCTTC
NA TRBJ2-1 TRBV9 15 once CASSVGVMNSNEQFF TGTGCCAGCAGCGTAGGAGTCATGAATAGTAATGAGCAGTTCTTC
TRBD2 TRBJ2-1 TRBV5-1 16 once CASSLLTSRVNNEQFF TGCGCCAGCAGCTTACTGACTAGCCGGGTTAATAATGAGCAGTTCTTC
NA TRBJ2-3 TRBV7-2 17 few CASSLNPAGASTDTQYF TGTGCCAGCAGCCTCAATCCGGCGGGGGCTAGCACAGATACGCAGTATTTT
TRBD1 TRBJ1-3 TRBV6-6 17 few CASSPGTGFYSGNTIYF TGTGCCAGCAGTCCCGGGACAGGGTTCTACTCTGGAAACACCATATATTTT
TRBD1 TRBJ1-3 TRBV9 15 once CASSATGGSGNTIYF TGTGCCAGCAGCGCAACAGGGGGTTCTGGAAACACCATATATTTT
TRBD1 TRBJ1-3 TRBV10-2 14 NA CASSLDRDGNTIYF TGCGCCAGCAGTCTGGACAGGGACGGAAACACCATATATTTT
TRBD1 TRBJ2-7 TRBV14 12 NA CASGTGGWWQYF TGTGCCAGCGGGACAGGGGGCTGGTGGCAGTACTTC
NA TRBJ1-3 TRBV4-1 15 NA CASSQDRASGNTIYF TGCGCCAGCAGCCAAGACCGCGCGTCTGGAAACACCATATATTTT
NA TRBJ1-3 TRBV7-2 15 NA CASSLGGVSGNTIYF TGTGCCAGCAGCTTAGGGGGGGTCTCTGGAAACACCATATATTTT
NA TRBJ2-3 TRBV5-1 15 NA CASSFKGSSTDTQYF TGCGCCAGCAGCTTTAAGGGGTCTAGCACAGATACGCAGTATTTT
NA TRBJ2-2 TRBV19 14 NA CASSILVNTGELFF TGTGCCAGTAGTATTTTAGTGAACACCGGGGAGCTGTTTTTT